This entry concerns a single T cell receptor (beta chain). Its target is not known. Only in-frame clones appear in the TCRdb table, and some are missing; sequencing was by immunoSEQ multiplex PCR. The sample consists of tens of thousands of clones, approximately 90% of them appearing once. The sample originates from a study of OX40 agonist ivuxolimab in advanced cancers. Overall study: It was permissible to have had prior anti-PD-1, anti-PD-L1 or anti-CTLA-4 therapy, and 40% had some.

Autoimmune disease history or systemic immunosuppression led to patient exclusion. Blood samples were obtained at baseline, cycle 4 day 1, and cycle 7 day 1. Study-level findings and limits: In general, CD8+ T cells held more expanded clones than CD4+ did, on average.

The germline CDR1 and CDR2 sequences are SGHDN and FVKESK. The length of the CDR3 is 14 residues. Trimming left V 4 bases short and J 1 base short, with 9 bases between. The sequencing used CD4+ or CD8+ T cells sorted from blood, collected in a trial of the OX40 agonist ivuxolimab. The chain links TRBV14 to TRBJ2-3; D is unresolved. This TCR derives from an adult with an advanced solid tumor such as melanoma, head and neck, liver or kidney cancer. The chain's CDR3 is CASSPDIGTDTQYF. DNA for the CDR3: TGTGCCAGCAGCCCCGACATAGGCACAGATACGCAGTATTTT.